The sequence of this TCR beta chain was determined in a study of shared clonotypes between healthy human individuals. Unmatched junction bases numbered 8, after V lost 5 bases and J lost 2 bases. CDR1 and CDR2 (germline): LNHDA, SQIVND (reference sequence). The CDR3 totals 16 residues. Worth noting for this clone: Its matching antigen is unknown.

Overall study results and limits: The small donor group covered limited genetic and exposure diversity. Naive subsets typically showed greater estimated richness than memory subsets.

Execution of the assay was at deep level. Assay used: immunoSEQ multiplex PCR; TCRdb lists only in-frame clones, some missing. The sample gives some 2,000,000 clones, approximately 96% of which show up once; roughly 0.13% is in the top ten. The TCR comes from a man younger than 30 in good health. The sample comprised naive CD4+ T cells sorted from blood. Described subset: CD45RA+ positively selected. The chain carries TRBV19 and TRBJ1-5; 8 nucleotides match TRBD1. DNA of the CDR3: TGTGCCAGTAGTGCACGAGACAGGGGCGGCAATCAGCCCCAGCATTTT. Its translation: CASSARDRGGNQPQHF.